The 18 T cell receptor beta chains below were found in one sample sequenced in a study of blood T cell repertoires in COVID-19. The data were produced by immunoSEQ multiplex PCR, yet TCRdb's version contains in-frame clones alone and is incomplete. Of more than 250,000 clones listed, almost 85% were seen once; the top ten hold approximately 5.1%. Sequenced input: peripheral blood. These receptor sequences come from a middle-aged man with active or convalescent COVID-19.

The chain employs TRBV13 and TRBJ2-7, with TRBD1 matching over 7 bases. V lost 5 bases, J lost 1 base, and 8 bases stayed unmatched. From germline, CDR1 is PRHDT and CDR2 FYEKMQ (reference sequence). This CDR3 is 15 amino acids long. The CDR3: CASSIGAGGSYEQYF. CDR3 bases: TGTGCCAGCAGCATCGGGGCAGGGGGATCCTACGAGCAGTACTTC.

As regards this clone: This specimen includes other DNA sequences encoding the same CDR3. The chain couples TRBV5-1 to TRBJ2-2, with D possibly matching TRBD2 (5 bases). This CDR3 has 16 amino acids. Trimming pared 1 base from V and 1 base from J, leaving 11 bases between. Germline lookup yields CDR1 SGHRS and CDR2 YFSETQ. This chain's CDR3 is CASSLRLAENTGELFF. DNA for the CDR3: TGCGCCAGCAGCTTGCGCCTAGCTGAGAACACCGGGGAGCTGTTTTTT.

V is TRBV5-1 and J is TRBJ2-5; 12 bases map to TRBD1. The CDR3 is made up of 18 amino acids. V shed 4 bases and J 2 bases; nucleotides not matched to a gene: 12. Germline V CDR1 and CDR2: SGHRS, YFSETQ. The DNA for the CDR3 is TGCGCCAGCAGCGCCTCGCCGGGACAGGGGGCGCAGCAAGAGACCCAGTACTTC. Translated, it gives CASSASPGQGAQQETQYF.

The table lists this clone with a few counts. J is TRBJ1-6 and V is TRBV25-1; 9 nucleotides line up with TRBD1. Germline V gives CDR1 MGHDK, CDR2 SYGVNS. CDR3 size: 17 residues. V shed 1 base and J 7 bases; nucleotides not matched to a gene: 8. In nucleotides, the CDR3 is TGTGCCAGCAGTGAATCCCTTACGACAGGGGGAAATTCACCCCTCCACTTT. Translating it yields CASSESLTTGGNSPLHF.

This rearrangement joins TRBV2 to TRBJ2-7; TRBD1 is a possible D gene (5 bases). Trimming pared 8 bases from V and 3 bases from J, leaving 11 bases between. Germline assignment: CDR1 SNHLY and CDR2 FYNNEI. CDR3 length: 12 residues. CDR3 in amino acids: CASRRAVYEQYF. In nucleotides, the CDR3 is TGTGCCAGCCGCAGGGCGGTCTACGAGCAGTACTTC.

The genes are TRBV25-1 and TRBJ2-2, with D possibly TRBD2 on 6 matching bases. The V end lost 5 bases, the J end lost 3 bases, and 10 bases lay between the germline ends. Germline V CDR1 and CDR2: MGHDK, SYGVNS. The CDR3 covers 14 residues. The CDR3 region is CASSKDYYTGELFF. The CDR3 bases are TGTGCCAGCAGTAAGGACTACTACACCGGGGAGCTGTTTTTT.

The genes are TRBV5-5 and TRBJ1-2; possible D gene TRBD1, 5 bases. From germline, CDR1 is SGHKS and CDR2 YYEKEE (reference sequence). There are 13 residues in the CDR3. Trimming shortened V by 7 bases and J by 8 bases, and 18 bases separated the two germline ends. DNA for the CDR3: TGTGCCAGCCGATTTGCGGGGGGGAGCGGCTACACCTTC. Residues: CASRFAGGSGYTF.

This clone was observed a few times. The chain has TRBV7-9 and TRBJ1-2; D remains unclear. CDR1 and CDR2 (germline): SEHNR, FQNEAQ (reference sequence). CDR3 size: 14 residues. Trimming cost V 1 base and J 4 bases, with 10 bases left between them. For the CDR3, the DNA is TGTGCCAGCAGCTTAGTGCCAGGCTTCTATGGCTACACCTTC. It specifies CASSLVPGFYGYTF.

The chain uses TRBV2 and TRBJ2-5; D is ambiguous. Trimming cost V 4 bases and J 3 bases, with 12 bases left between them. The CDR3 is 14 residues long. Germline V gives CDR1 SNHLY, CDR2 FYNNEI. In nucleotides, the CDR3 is TGTGCCAGCAGTGGATTGATAACAGAAGAGACCCAGTACTTC. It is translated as CASSGLITEETQYF. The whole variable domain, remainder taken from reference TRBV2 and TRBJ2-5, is EPEVTQTPSHQVTQMGQEVILRCVPISNHLYFYWYRQILGQKVEFLVSFYNNEISEKSEIFDDQFSVERPDGSNFTLKIRSTKLEDSAMYFCASSGLITEETQYFGPGTRLLVL.

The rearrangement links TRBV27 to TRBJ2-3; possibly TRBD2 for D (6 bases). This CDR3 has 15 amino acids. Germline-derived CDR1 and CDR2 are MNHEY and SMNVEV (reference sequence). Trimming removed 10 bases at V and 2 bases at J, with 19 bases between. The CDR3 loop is CATARGWGVTDTQYF. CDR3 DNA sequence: TGTGCCACGGCCCGGGGGTGGGGGGTCACAGATACGCAGTATTTT.

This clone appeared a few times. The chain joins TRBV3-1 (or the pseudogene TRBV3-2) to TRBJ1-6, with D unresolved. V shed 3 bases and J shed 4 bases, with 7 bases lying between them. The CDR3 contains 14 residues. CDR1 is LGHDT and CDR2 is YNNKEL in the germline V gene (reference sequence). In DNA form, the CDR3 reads TGTGCCAGCAGCCATCAGGCTTATAATTCACCCCTCCACTTT. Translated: CASSHQAYNSPLHF.

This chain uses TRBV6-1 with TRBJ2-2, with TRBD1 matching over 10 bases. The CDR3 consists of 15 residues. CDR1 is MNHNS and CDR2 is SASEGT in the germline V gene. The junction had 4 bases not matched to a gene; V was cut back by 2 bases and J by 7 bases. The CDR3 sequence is CASSEPGQGIGELFF. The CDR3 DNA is TGTGCCAGCAGTGAACCGGGACAGGGGATCGGGGAGCTGTTTTTT.

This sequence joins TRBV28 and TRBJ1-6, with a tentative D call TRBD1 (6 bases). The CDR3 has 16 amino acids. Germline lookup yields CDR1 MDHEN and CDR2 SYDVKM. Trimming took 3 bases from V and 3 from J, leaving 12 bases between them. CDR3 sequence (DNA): TGTGCCAGCAGTTTGGGGGGGGCTGACTATAATTCACCCCTCCACTTT. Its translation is CASSLGGADYNSPLHF.

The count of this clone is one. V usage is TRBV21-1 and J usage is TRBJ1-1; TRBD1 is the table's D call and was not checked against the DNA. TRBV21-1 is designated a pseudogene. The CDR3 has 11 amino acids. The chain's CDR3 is CASSKGRYAFF. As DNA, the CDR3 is TGTGCCAGCAGCAAAGGCAGATACGCTTTCTTT.

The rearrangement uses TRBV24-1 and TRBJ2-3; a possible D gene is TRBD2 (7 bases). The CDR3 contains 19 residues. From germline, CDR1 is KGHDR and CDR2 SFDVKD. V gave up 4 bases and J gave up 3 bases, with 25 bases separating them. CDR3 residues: CATSDPGGGRGDRTDTQYF. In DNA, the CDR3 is TGTGCCACCAGTGACCCGGGGGGCGGGAGAGGGGATAGGACAGATACGCAGTATTTT.

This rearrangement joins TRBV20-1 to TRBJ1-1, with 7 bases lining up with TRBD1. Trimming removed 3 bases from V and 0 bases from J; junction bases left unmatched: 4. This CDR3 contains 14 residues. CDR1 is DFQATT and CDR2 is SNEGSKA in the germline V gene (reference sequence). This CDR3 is CSASGQVVNTEAFF. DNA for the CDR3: TGCAGTGCTAGTGGACAGGTAGTGAACACTGAAGCTTTCTTT.

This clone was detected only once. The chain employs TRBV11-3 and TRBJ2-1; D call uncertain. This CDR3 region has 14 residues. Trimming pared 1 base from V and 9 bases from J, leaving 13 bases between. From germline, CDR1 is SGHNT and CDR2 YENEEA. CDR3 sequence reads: CASSLGPAAIEQFF. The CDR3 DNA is TGTGCCAGCAGCTTAGGGCCCGCCGCCATTGAGCAGTTCTTC.

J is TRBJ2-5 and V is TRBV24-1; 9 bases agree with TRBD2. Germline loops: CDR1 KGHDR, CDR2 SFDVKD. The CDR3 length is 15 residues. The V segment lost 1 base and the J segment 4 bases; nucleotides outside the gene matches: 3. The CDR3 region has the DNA TGTGCCACCAGTGATTTCTTAGCGGGAGTAGAGACCCAGTACTTC. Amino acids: CATSDFLAGVETQYF.